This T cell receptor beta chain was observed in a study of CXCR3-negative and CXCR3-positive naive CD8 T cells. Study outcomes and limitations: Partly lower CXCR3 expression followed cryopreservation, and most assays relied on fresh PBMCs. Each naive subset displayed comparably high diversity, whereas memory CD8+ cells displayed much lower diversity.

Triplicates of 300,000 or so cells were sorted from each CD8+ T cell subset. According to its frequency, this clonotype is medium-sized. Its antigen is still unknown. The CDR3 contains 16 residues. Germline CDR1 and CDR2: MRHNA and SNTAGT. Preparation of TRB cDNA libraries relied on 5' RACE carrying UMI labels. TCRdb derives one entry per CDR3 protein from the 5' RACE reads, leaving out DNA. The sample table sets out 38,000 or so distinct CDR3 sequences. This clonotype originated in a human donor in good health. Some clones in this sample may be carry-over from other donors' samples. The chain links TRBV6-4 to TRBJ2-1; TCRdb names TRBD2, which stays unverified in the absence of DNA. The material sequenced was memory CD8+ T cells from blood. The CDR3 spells CASSDLSSGGADEQFF.